This TCR beta chain was recorded in a study of T cells after yellow fever vaccination. As for the study in general: Each low-cell-number fraction was prepared by means of SMART-Seq v4 Ultra Low Input. General observations from the study: The booster saw the reappearance of most primary-vaccination clones (approximately 96% CD4, around 88% CD8). The secondary T-cell response peaked on day 5, not day 15, but was weaker.

As to this clonotype: Antigen: not known.

UMIs were added to TCR cDNA along with a universal primer site when it was made by 5'RACE template switching. One entry per CDR3 protein, called by TCRdb with MiXCR from the 5' RACE reads. The sample shows nearly 300,000 distinct CDR3 sequences, under 9% of them seen only once. The CDR3 totals 15 residues. V gave up 5 bases and J gave up 9 bases; unmatched junction bases: 6. Germline loops: CDR1 SEHNR, CDR2 FQNEAQ (reference sequence). Specimen: CD4+ T cells sorted from PBMCs, collected 5 days after the yellow fever booster vaccination. This clonotype was sampled from a man younger than 35 who received the YFV17D yellow fever vaccine. V gene TRBV7-9 combines with J gene TRBJ2-1, with 14 bases matching TRBD2. The CDR3 region has the DNA TGTGCCAGCAGCCAGACGACTAGCGGGGGGGCTGAGCAGTTCTTC. This translates into CASSQTTSGGAEQFF.